The 30 T cell receptor beta chains listed next were all sequenced from one sample in a study of vaccination and CD4 T cells after COVID-19. Treatment given: roughly 10-day PBMC culture with coronavirus spike peptide pools or control peptides (ViraFEST assay). Unexposed donor CD4+ T cells predated the COVID-19 pandemic, collected 2011-2018. Which antigens these TCRs recognize remains unknown. Cultured CD4+ T-cell DNA underwent Oncomine TCR Beta short-read sequencing. DNA came from CD4+ T cells after culture. TCRdb reprocessed the PCR reads with MiXCR, giving one entry per CDR3 protein. The sample consists of several thousand distinct CDR3 sequences, 30% to 40% of them appearing once. Sequencing used CD4+ T cells from blood, cultured in vitro. These receptors all come from a human donor in good health.

The rearrangement links TRBV11-2 to TRBJ2-2; D gene unclear. Germline V gene data show CDR1 as SGHAT and CDR2 as FQNNGV. This CDR3 spans 13 amino acids. V dropped 1 base and J dropped 4 bases, with 4 bases sitting between them. CDR3 coding DNA: TGTGCCAGCAGCTTAGTTGGCACCGGGGAGCTGTTTTTT. Amino acid sequence: CASSLVGTGELFF.

The J gene is TRBJ1-1, the V gene TRBV11-1; D perhaps matches TRBD1 (6 bases). From germline, CDR1 is SGHAT and CDR2 FQDESV (reference sequence). The CDR3 has 13 amino acids. V was cut by 3 bases and J by 5 bases, with 10 bases left in between. CDR3 in amino acids: CASSLRGGTEAFF. CDR3 in DNA: TGTGCCAGCAGCTTGAGAGGGGGGACTGAAGCTTTCTTT.

The CDR3 sequence: CSARPPDSMKLFF. Written as DNA, the CDR3 is TGCAGTGCTAGACCTCCGGACAGCATGAAACTGTTTTTT. The V call is TRBV20-1, the J call TRBJ1-4; weak D call: TRBD1 (6 bases). The V gene lost 2 bases and the J gene lost 11 bases, with 15 bases spanning the gap. Germline assignment: CDR1 DFQATT and CDR2 SNEGSKA (reference sequence). CDR3 length: 13 amino acids.

This clonotype was seen a handful of times. The chain joins TRBV7-2 to TRBJ2-7; D may be TRBD1 (6 bases). The germline V gene has CDR1 SGHTA and CDR2 FQGNSA. The CDR3 is made up of 12 amino acids. V was clipped by 3 bases and J by 6 bases, with 9 bases between them. CDR3: CASSFTGSEQYF. CDR3 coding DNA: TGTGCCAGCAGCTTTACAGGGAGCGAGCAGTACTTC.

The CDR3 DNA reads as TGCGCCAGCAGCCCCGGGAGGGGGGGAGCTCTCGGGCAGTACTTC. Translating it yields CASSPGRGGALGQYF. The chain employs TRBV5-1 and TRBJ2-1; the match to TRBD2 covers 8 bases. The closer fit of TRBJ2-7 to the DNA end suggests the J call may be wrong. CDR3 length equals 15 residues. Per the germline V gene, CDR1 is SGHRS and CDR2 is YFSETQ.

V is TRBV20-1 and J is TRBJ2-3; D is perhaps TRBD1 (5 bases). V was cut by 5 bases and J by 2 bases, with 20 bases left in between. Germline assignment: CDR1 DFQATT and CDR2 SNEGSKA (reference sequence). The CDR3 totals 16 residues. This CDR3 is CSAEKTGFPITDTQYF. In DNA form, the CDR3 reads TGCAGTGCTGAGAAAACAGGTTTCCCAATCACAGATACGCAGTATTTT.

The chain couples TRBV19 to TRBJ2-7, with TRBD2 matching 7 bases. CDR3 length: 16 amino acids. Per germline, CDR1 LNHDA and CDR2 SQIVND (reference sequence). V shed 5 bases, J shed 1 base, and the junction held 11 bases outside the gene matches. The CDR3 DNA is TGTGCCAGTAGTGCCATTAGCGGGTTATCGTCCTACGAGCAGTACTTC. This sequence encodes CASSAISGLSSYEQYF.

The CDR3 DNA reads as TGTGCCAGCAGCGGACTTGGAAACACCGGGGAGCTGTTTTTT. Translating it yields CASSGLGNTGELFF. The chain couples TRBV7-3 to TRBJ2-2; D is possibly TRBD2 (5 bases). The germline V gene encodes CDR1 SGHTA and CDR2 FQGTGA. V lost 5 bases, J lost 2 bases, and 9 bases lay in between. This CDR3 spans 14 amino acids. The variable domain in full, with the rest retrieved from reference TRBV7-3 and TRBJ2-2, is GAGVSQTPSNKVTEKGKYVELRCDPISGHTALYWYRQSLGQGPEFLIYFQGTGAADDSGLPNDRFFAVRPEGSVSTLKIQRTERGDSAVYLCASSGLGNTGELFFGEGSRLTVL.

This clonotype was observed a few times. The chain couples TRBV20-1 to TRBJ1-1; maybe TRBD1 (5 bases). Germline-derived CDR1 and CDR2 are DFQATT and SNEGSKA (reference sequence). The CDR3 has 13 amino acids. V lost 0 bases and J lost 7, with 12 bases in between. The CDR3 is CSARDYRSDEAFF. Here the CDR3 DNA reads TGCAGTGCTAGAGATTACAGGTCGGATGAAGCTTTCTTT.

This chain links TRBV30 with TRBJ2-7; the D is unclear. Germline lookup yields CDR1 GTSNPN and CDR2 SVGIG (reference sequence). There are 13 residues in the CDR3. Trimming took 0 bases from V and 6 from J, leaving 12 bases between them. CDR3 sequence (DNA): TGTGCCTGGAGTGTTTTAGGCATGGGCGAGCAGTACTTC. Its protein is CAWSVLGMGEQYF. Complete variable domain (other parts from reference TRBV30 and TRBJ2-7): SQTIHQWPATLVQPVGSPLSLECTVEGTSNPNLYWYRQAAGRGLQLLFYSVGIGQISSEVPQNLSASRPQDRQFILSSKKLLLSDSGFYLCAWSVLGMGEQYFGPGTRLTVT.

This sequence joins TRBV20-1 and TRBJ1-2; D not certain. The CDR3 has 13 amino acids. Trimming left V 0 bases short and J 0 bases short, with 5 bases between. Germline lookup yields CDR1 DFQATT and CDR2 SNEGSKA (reference sequence). This chain's CDR3 is CSARDSTNYGYTF. The CDR3 DNA reads TGCAGTGCTAGAGACTCTACTAACTATGGCTACACCTTC.

This clonotype came up a few times. This chain joins TRBV20-1 and TRBJ2-7, with 7 bases fitting TRBD1. Germline-derived CDR1 and CDR2 are DFQATT and SNEGSKA (reference sequence). This CDR3 is built from 12 residues. V was clipped by 0 bases and J by 4 bases; unmatched bases: 0. For the CDR3, the DNA is TGCAGTGCTAGAGACAGGGGGTACGAGCAGTACTTC. Translation gives CSARDRGYEQYF.

The chain uses TRBV7-2 and TRBJ2-7; maybe TRBD2 (5 bases). V was trimmed by 1 base and J by 4 bases, leaving 5 bases between them. The germline gives CDR1 SGHTA, CDR2 FQGNSA. CDR3 size: 12 residues. The CDR3 DNA follows: TGTGCCAGCAGCTTAGGGACTTACGAGCAGTACTTC. It codes for CASSLGTYEQYF.

This clonotype was seen a few times. The gene calls are TRBV6-1 and TRBJ2-3; 12 bases are a match to TRBD2. From germline, CDR1 is MNHNS and CDR2 SASEGT. This CDR3 comprises 17 residues. The V gene end was trimmed by 6 bases and the J gene end by 2 bases; junction bases not matched to a gene: 9. The CDR3 DNA reads as TGTGCCAGCAGACCTATGAGGACTAGCGGGATCACAGATACGCAGTATTTT. Translated: CASRPMRTSGITDTQYF.

V is TRBV23-1 and J is TRBJ1-1, with D perhaps matching TRBD1 (6 bases). TRBV23-1 belongs to the ORF category, with a function that is uncertain. Trimming shortened V by 3 bases and J by 1 base, and 12 bases separated the two germline ends. The length of the CDR3 is 15 residues. CDR3 residues: CASSQADSPNTEAFF. For the CDR3, the DNA is TGCGCCAGCAGTCAGGCGGACAGCCCGAACACTGAAGCTTTCTTT.

This chain links TRBV6-1 with TRBJ2-7, with 9 nucleotides matching TRBD1. Unmatched junction bases numbered 3, after V lost 6 bases and J lost 0 bases. Germline lookup yields CDR1 MNHNS and CDR2 SASEGT. The CDR3 runs to 14 residues. CDR3 coding DNA: TGTGCCAGCAGGACAGGGGGGGGCTCCTACGAGCAGTACTTC. Translation gives CASRTGGGSYEQYF.

This clonotype was found a few times. The chain combines TRBV2 with TRBJ1-6, with a possible D match to TRBD1 (6 bases). V lost 3 bases and J 7 bases, leaving 16 bases between the germline ends. CDR1 and CDR2 from the germline V gene are SNHLY and FYNNEI. The CDR3 has 16 amino acids. The CDR3 coding sequence is TGTGCCAGCAGTGACGATAGGCAGGGGTGGAATTCACCCCTCCACTTT. Amino acids: CASSDDRQGWNSPLHF.

The genes are TRBV7-9 and TRBJ1-1; D gene ambiguous. Trimming took off 2 bases at V and 1 base at J, with 11 bases between the two ends. The CDR3 totals 15 residues. Germline CDR1 is SEHNR and CDR2 is FQNEAQ (reference sequence). CDR3 bases: TGTGCCAGCAGCTTATTAAGCCCCCGGAACACTGAAGCTTTCTTT. Its translation: CASSLLSPRNTEAFF.

The V call is TRBV5-8, the J call TRBJ2-5; D not certain. The CDR3 loop spans 15 amino acids. CDR1 and CDR2 (germline): SGHTS, YDEGEE. Between the trimmed V and J ends, which lost 0 bases and 0 bases, there was a span of 9 bases. CDR3 amino acids: CASSLARLYQETQYF. CDR3 DNA sequence: TGTGCCAGCAGCTTGGCCCGGTTGTACCAAGAGACCCAGTACTTC.

The chain employs TRBV28 and TRBJ1-2; D possibly corresponds to TRBD1 (6 bases). V shed 3 bases and J shed 8 bases, with 13 bases lying between them. This CDR3 has 13 amino acids. Germline V gene data show CDR1 as MDHEN and CDR2 as SYDVKM. For the CDR3, the DNA is TGTGCCAGCAGTTTGGTGGGGGCTTTGGGCTACACCTTC. Amino acids: CASSLVGALGYTF.

The V call is TRBV20-1, the J call TRBJ2-7, with D perhaps TRBD2 (6 bases). Germline values: CDR1 DFQATT, CDR2 SNEGSKA (reference sequence). The CDR3 spans 12 residues. V was shortened by 4 bases and J by 9 bases, with 16 bases between the two germline ends. Here the CDR3 DNA reads TGCAGTGCTACAAGACTAGAGTTTGTGCAGTACTTC. It is translated as CSATRLEFVQYF.

This clonotype was detected only a few times. The J gene is TRBJ2-2, the V gene TRBV6-1; D is unresolved. Per germline, CDR1 MNHNS and CDR2 SASEGT. This CDR3 region has 13 residues. V was cut by 7 bases and J by 0 bases, with 6 bases left in between. The CDR3: CASKGSNTGELFF. The CDR3 DNA is TGTGCCAGCAAAGGCTCGAACACCGGGGAGCTGTTTTTT.

The DNA of the CDR3 is TGTGCCAGCAGCTCGGGACAGTACCAAGAGACCCAGTACTTC. Translated: CASSSGQYQETQYF. V is TRBV7-9 and J is TRBJ2-5; 7 bases map to TRBD1. There are 14 residues in the CDR3. Germline V CDR1 and CDR2: SEHNR, FQNEAQ (reference sequence). With V trimmed by 4 bases and J by 0 bases, 2 bases remained unmatched.

This clonotype appeared a few times. This sequence joins TRBV20-1 and TRBJ2-1; 11 bases map to TRBD2. J was trimmed by 4 bases and V by 3 bases; bases with no gene match: 5. The CDR3 has 15 residues. CDR1 is DFQATT and CDR2 is SNEGSKA in the germline V gene (reference sequence). Written as DNA, the CDR3 is TGCAGTGCTAGGGGGGGACTAGCGGAGTACAATGAGCAGTTCTTC. It translates to CSARGGLAEYNEQFF.

This chain joins TRBV6-1 and TRBJ1-1; D is uncertain. The germline gives CDR1 MNHNS, CDR2 SASEGT. Trimming cost V 7 bases and J 3 bases, with 6 bases left between them. The CDR3 length is 11 residues. The CDR3 loop reads CASIVHTEAFF. The DNA for the CDR3 is TGTGCCAGCATTGTACACACTGAAGCTTTCTTT.

This clonotype was observed a few times. This chain links TRBV28 with TRBJ1-5; tentatively, D is TRBD1 (5 bases). This CDR3 region has 16 residues. Germline values: CDR1 MDHEN, CDR2 SYDVKM. V lost 1 base to trimming and J lost 6 bases, with 16 bases between them. This CDR3 is CASSLSGYYRSQPQHF. For the CDR3, the DNA is TGTGCCAGCAGTTTATCAGGGTATTATAGAAGTCAGCCCCAGCATTTT.

The chain links TRBV10-3 to TRBJ2-1; TRBD1 is a possible D gene (6 bases). Trimming shortened V by 2 bases and J by 0 bases, and 11 bases separated the two germline ends. Germline CDR1 ENHRY, CDR2 SYGVKD. This CDR3 region has 16 residues. The CDR3: CAISEADRSSYNEQFF. In DNA form, the CDR3 reads TGTGCCATCAGTGAGGCCGACAGGAGCTCCTACAATGAGCAGTTCTTC.

This clonotype occurred a few times. V usage is TRBV2 and J usage is TRBJ1-5; 7 bases line up with TRBD1. The J segment lost 5 bases and the V segment lost 4 bases, leaving 5 bases of the junction unmatched. The CDR3 is 14 amino acids. The germline gives CDR1 SNHLY, CDR2 FYNNEI. The CDR3 loop is CASSGFDRDQPQHF. CDR3 nucleotides: TGTGCCAGCAGTGGATTTGACAGGGATCAGCCCCAGCATTTT.

The rearrangement joins TRBV7-6 to TRBJ2-5; 7 bases are shared with TRBD2. CDR3 length: 12 residues. Germline CDR1 and CDR2: SGHVS and FNYEAQ. V trimming: 8 bases; J trimming: 0 bases; junction bases outside the gene matches: 0. In DNA, the CDR3 is TGTGCCAGCGGGAGGGACCAAGAGACCCAGTACTTC. It yields the protein CASGRDQETQYF.

The chain links TRBV7-3 to TRBJ2-1; TRBD2 aligns across 8 bases. This CDR3 contains 14 residues. Germline CDR1 reads SGHTA; CDR2 reads FQGTGA. The V gene end was trimmed by 5 bases and the J gene end by 8 bases; junction bases not matched to a gene: 8. CDR3 amino acids: CASSPFAGGDEQFF. The CDR3, as DNA: TGTGCCAGCAGCCCCTTTGCGGGAGGAGATGAGCAGTTCTTC.